This is a list of T cell receptor beta chains from one sample in a study of identical twins. TCRdb recomputed calls from the 5' RACE reads with MiXCR, one row per CDR3 protein. The table has under 400,000 distinct CDR3 sequences, roughly 9% seen once; the top ten hold under 9.5%. The sequencing input was naive T cells sorted from blood. The receptors shown here come from a woman between 50 and 59 years old in good health. Each CDR3 is given with its conserved first and last residue. The D gene is left open where the match is weak. For some rows the clone size is stated as once, few or many, or as a class when expanded; others skip it.

J gene,clone size,V gene,D gene,CDR3 protein,CDR3 DNA
TRBJ2-1,many,TRBV24-1,TRBD2,CATSVPLTSGMGNEQFF,TGTGCCACCAGTGTTCCACTGACTAGCGGGATGGGCAATGAGCAGTTCTTC
TRBJ2-1,many,TRBV7-9,NA,CASAYNEQFF,TGTGCCAGCGCTTACAATGAGCAGTTCTTC
TRBJ2-1,NA,TRBV5-1,NA,CASSPRDLPLADEQFF,TGCGCCAGCAGCCCCCGGGACCTCCCTTTGGCCGATGAGCAGTTCTTC
TRBJ2-3,NA,TRBV10-1,NA,CASSEGGHTDTQYF,TGCGCCAGCAGTGAAGGGGGGCATACAGATACGCAGTATTTT
TRBJ1-2,few,TRBV5-1,NA,CASSWDHPAGTVTYGYTF,TGCGCCAGCAGCTGGGACCACCCCGCAGGAACCGTAACTTATGGCTACACCTTC
TRBJ2-7,many,TRBV6-6,TRBD1,CASSKTGNSYEQYF,TGTGCCAGCAGTAAGACAGGGAACTCCTACGAGCAGTACTTC
TRBJ2-3,NA,TRBV5-1,TRBD2,CASSLAGGTTDTQYF,TGCGCCAGCAGCTTAGCGGGAGGTACGACAGATACGCAGTATTTT
TRBJ1-1,many,TRBV20-1,NA,CSARESTEAFF,TGCAGTGCTAGAGAGTCGACTGAAGCTTTCTTT
TRBJ1-3,many,TRBV7-9,TRBD1,CASSSDRVKTGNTIYF,TGTGCCAGCAGCTCGGACAGGGTTAAGACTGGAAACACCATATATTTT
TRBJ2-2,few,TRBV24-1,NA,CATSVDGYTGELFF,TGTGCCACCAGTGTCGATGGGTACACCGGGGAGCTGTTTTTT
TRBJ2-1,NA,TRBV14,TRBD2,CASAGTSGRSSGNEQFF,TGTGCCAGCGCCGGGACTAGCGGGAGGTCGTCCGGCAATGAGCAGTTCTTC
TRBJ2-7,NA,TRBV11-2,TRBD2,CASSLTRTSGRGVFPEQYF,TGTGCCAGCAGCTTAACACGGACTAGCGGGAGGGGTGTCTTCCCCGAGCAGTACTTC
TRBJ2-2,many,TRBV9,NA,CASSVGPSANTGELFF,TGTGCCAGCAGCGTAGGCCCCAGCGCGAACACCGGGGAGCTGTTTTTT
TRBJ2-1,once,TRBV6-1,NA,CASSESGSLASYNEQFF,TGTGCCAGCAGTGAATCAGGGAGCCTAGCTTCCTACAATGAGCAGTTCTTC
TRBJ2-5,NA,TRBV12-3/TRBV12-4,TRBD2,CASSSHLAGVGETQYF,TGTGCCAGCAGTTCCCATTTAGCGGGAGTGGGAGAGACCCAGTACTTC
TRBJ2-1,few,TRBV20-1,NA,CSASTDSVHNEQFF,TGCAGTGCTAGCACGGACAGCGTTCACAATGAGCAGTTCTTC
TRBJ2-3,NA,TRBV7-9,NA,CASSLWEYGDTQYF,TGTGCCAGCAGCTTATGGGAGTACGGAGATACGCAGTATTTT
TRBJ2-4,NA,TRBV20-1,NA,CSAARNIQYF,TGCAGTGCTGCCAGAAACATTCAGTACTTC
TRBJ2-5,many,TRBV10-3,NA,CAISESKETQYF,TGTGCCATCAGTGAGTCAAAAGAGACCCAGTACTTC
TRBJ1-2,NA,TRBV29-1,NA,CSVGWDGRSYGYTF,TGCAGCGTTGGATGGGACGGTAGATCCTATGGCTACACCTTC
TRBJ2-1,NA,TRBV18,TRBD2,CASSPSSGSFEQFF,TGTGCCAGCTCACCATCGAGCGGGAGCTTTGAGCAGTTCTTC
TRBJ2-2,few,TRBV20-1,TRBD1,CSAPLTGSRNTGELFF,TGCAGTGCTCCTTTGACAGGGAGTAGGAACACCGGGGAGCTGTTTTTT
TRBJ2-3,NA,TRBV11-3,NA,CASSGEVASTDTQYF,TGTGCCAGCAGCGGAGAGGTAGCCTCCACAGATACGCAGTATTTT
TRBJ1-3,NA,TRBV20-1,NA,CSAPGTGNTIYF,TGCAGTGCTCCCGGGACTGGAAACACCATATATTTT
TRBJ2-7,NA,TRBV5-1,NA,CASSALGGRVEQYF,TGCGCCAGCAGCGCCCTTGGGGGTAGGGTCGAGCAGTACTTC
TRBJ2-5,NA,TRBV11-2,NA,CASSHLRETQYF,TGTGCCAGCAGCCACCTCCGGGAGACCCAGTACTTC
TRBJ1-4,many,TRBV20-1,NA,CSARFRGRVEKLFF,TGCAGTGCTAGATTCAGGGGTCGGGTTGAAAAACTGTTTTTT
TRBJ2-3,many,TRBV11-2,NA,CASSLGGGTQYF,TGTGCCAGCAGCTTGGGTGGGGGCACGCAGTATTTT
TRBJ2-7,few,TRBV9,TRBD2,CASSLLAEPYEQYF,TGTGCCAGCAGCCTACTAGCGGAGCCTTACGAGCAGTACTTC
TRBJ1-2,few,TRBV20-1,TRBD1,CSARPSTGDGYTF,TGCAGTGCTAGACCCTCGACAGGGGATGGCTACACCTTC
TRBJ1-2,NA,TRBV9,NA,CASSVINYGYTF,TGTGCCAGCAGCGTAATAAACTATGGCTACACCTTC
TRBJ2-1,many,TRBV24-1,NA,CATSDSWGAYNEQFF,TGTGCCACCAGTGATTCTTGGGGAGCCTACAATGAGCAGTTCTTC
TRBJ2-1,few,TRBV6-1,TRBD2,CAIQGLAGGYNEQFF,TGTGCCATCCAAGGACTAGCGGGAGGATACAATGAGCAGTTCTTC
TRBJ2-5,NA,TRBV28,NA,CASSQGPEETQYF,TGTGCCAGCAGTCAGGGACCAGAAGAGACCCAGTACTTC
TRBJ2-7,NA,TRBV15,NA,CATSRYSGAMNEQYF,TGTGCCACCAGCAGATATTCCGGGGCCATGAACGAGCAGTACTTC
TRBJ2-1,NA,TRBV6-5,TRBD2,CASSGASGRGGNEQFF,TGTGCCAGCAGCGGGGCTAGCGGGAGAGGGGGCAATGAGCAGTTCTTC
TRBJ2-5,few,TRBV6-5,TRBD2,CASTRAGVETQYF,TGTGCCAGCACAAGAGCGGGAGTAGAGACCCAGTACTTC
TRBJ1-2,many,TRBV12-3/TRBV12-4,NA,CASSLRDSINYGYTF,TGTGCCAGCAGTTTAAGGGACTCAATTAACTATGGCTACACCTTC
TRBJ2-1,NA,TRBV19,NA,CASTTLGKGVHNEQFF,TGTGCCAGTACCACCCTAGGGAAAGGGGTCCACAATGAGCAGTTCTTC
TRBJ1-2,many,TRBV24-1,NA,CATSVAGGYTF,TGTGCCACCAGTGTGGCTGGTGGCTACACCTTC
TRBJ2-7,NA,TRBV27,NA,CASSLRETRAYELYF,TGTGCCAGCAGTTTAAGAGAGACTAGGGCCTACGAGCTGTACTTC
TRBJ1-1,NA,TRBV5-1,NA,CASSLAGETEAFF,TGCGCCAGCAGCTTGGCCGGAGAAACTGAAGCTTTCTTT
TRBJ2-7,many,TRBV5-1,TRBD2,CASSLLSGNEQYF,TGCGCCAGCAGCTTGCTTAGCGGGAACGAGCAGTACTTC
TRBJ2-5,NA,TRBV3-1,NA,CASSPLRPQGETQYF,TGTGCCAGCAGCCCCTTAAGGCCCCAGGGGGAGACCCAGTACTTC
TRBJ2-1,NA,TRBV6-6,TRBD1,CASQGAVYNEQFF,TGTGCCAGCCAGGGGGCGGTTTACAATGAGCAGTTCTTC
TRBJ2-7,few,TRBV5-1,NA,CASSLVRGTEAYEQYF,TGCGCCAGCAGCTTGGTCCGCGGGACAGAAGCATACGAGCAGTACTTC
TRBJ2-3,few,TRBV2,NA,CASRFRGSTDTQYF,TGTGCCAGCAGGTTCAGGGGCAGCACAGATACGCAGTATTTT
TRBJ2-7,many,TRBV11-2,TRBD2,CASSPRLAGGSYEQYF,TGTGCCAGCAGCCCGAGACTAGCGGGAGGATCCTACGAGCAGTACTTC
TRBJ2-7,NA,TRBV6-2/TRBV6-3,TRBD1,CASSYTGTATYEQYF,TGTGCCAGCAGTTACACCGGGACAGCTACCTACGAGCAGTACTTC
TRBJ1-1,NA,TRBV4-1,NA,CASSQDFWTLNTEAFF,TGCGCCAGCAGCCAAGATTTTTGGACCCTGAACACTGAAGCTTTCTTT
TRBJ2-3,NA,TRBV7-6,TRBD1,CASSPGTGGLLTDTQYF,TGTGCCAGCAGCCCCGGGACAGGGGGTCTGCTCACAGATACGCAGTATTTT
TRBJ2-3,many,TRBV3-1,NA,CASSQVGSTDTQYF,TGTGCCAGCAGCCAAGTCGGGAGCACAGATACGCAGTATTTT
TRBJ2-6,many,TRBV10-3,NA,CAISESSASGANVLTF,TGTGCCATCAGTGAGTCTTCGGCCTCTGGGGCCAACGTCCTGACTTTC
TRBJ2-2,NA,TRBV11-3,TRBD2,CASSRSGSGAGELFF,TGTGCCAGCAGCCGTAGCGGGAGTGGCGCCGGGGAGCTGTTTTTT
TRBJ1-6,many,TRBV5-4,NA,CASRSLRDTNSPLHF,TGTGCCAGCAGATCTCTCCGGGACACTAATTCACCCCTCCACTTT
TRBJ2-1,many,TRBV3-1,TRBD1,CASSPGQGFYNEQFF,TGTGCCAGCAGCCCGGGACAGGGATTCTACAATGAGCAGTTCTTC
TRBJ1-1,NA,TRBV6-5,NA,CASSLDAGTEAFF,TGTGCCAGCAGTCTAGACGCGGGCACTGAAGCTTTCTTT
TRBJ1-1,many,TRBV30,NA,CAWSELGAVQAFF,TGTGCCTGGAGTGAATTGGGCGCAGTGCAAGCTTTCTTT
TRBJ1-1,many,TRBV29-1,NA,CSVEGFGTEAFF,TGCAGCGTTGAGGGGTTCGGTACTGAAGCTTTCTTT